A selection of T cell receptor beta chains follows, all from one sample in a study of T cell responses to AZD1222 COVID-19 vaccine. Only in-frame clones appear in the TCRdb table, and some are missing; sequencing was by immunoSEQ multiplex PCR. The sample has 150,000 to 200,000 clones, approximately 87% seen once. Sequencing used peripheral blood, obtained on day 0 of MenACWY control vaccination. The source of these receptors is an adult in good health. Each CDR3 is given with its conserved first and last residue. D genes are given only for firm matches. Clone size is shown for a subset of rows, as once, few, many or a class of expanded clone.

d_gene	abundance	v_gene	j_gene	CDR3nt	CDR3aa
-	once	TRBV4-3	TRBJ2-7	TGCGCCAGCAGCCAAGGCCTGACACCGAACTACGAGCAGTACTTC	CASSQGLTPNYEQYF
TRBD2	-	TRBV7-2	TRBJ2-1	TGTGCCAGCAGCTTAGGAGATACAGCGCGGGGGGGCGAGCAGTTCTTC	CASSLGDTARGGEQFF
-	-	TRBV6-5	TRBJ1-2	TGTGCCAGCAGTTCACTGACAGTTACCGATGGCTACACCTTC	CASSSLTVTDGYTF
TRBD1	-	TRBV24-1	TRBJ1-1	TGTGCCACCTCCGGACAGGGGGCGGGTACTGAAGCTTTCTTT	CATSGQGAGTEAFF
-	few	TRBV30	TRBJ2-2	TGTGCCTGGCGGCTATTTGGGACTGCCACCGGGGAGCTGTTTTTT	CAWRLFGTATGELFF
TRBD1	few	TRBV19	TRBJ1-2	TGTGCCAGTAGTAACCGACAGGGTTTTGATGGCTACACCTTC	CASSNRQGFDGYTF
TRBD2	few	TRBV6-4	TRBJ2-3	TGTGCCAGCAGTGACTCGGCGGGGGGTAGCACAGATACGCAGTATTTT	CASSDSAGGSTDTQYF
-	-	TRBV3-1/TRBV3-2	TRBJ1-1	TGTGCCAGCAGCCAAAACAGCAATGTTTTAGCTTTCTTT	CASSQNSNVLAFF
-	-	TRBV2	TRBJ2-6	TGTGCCAGCAGTGAATCGCACATTCTCTTCTCTGGGGCCAACGTCCTGACTTTC	CASSESHILFSGANVLTF
-	-	TRBV21-1	TRBJ1-1	TGTGCCAGCAGCTCACGACAGGGGAGGAACACTGAAGCTTTCTTT	CASSSRQGRNTEAFF
-	-	TRBV29-1	TRBJ2-4	TGCAGCGCTAGTCCCGGGGGCAAAAACATTCAGTACTTC	CSASPGGKNIQYF
-	-	TRBV6-5	TRBJ2-7	TGTGCCAGCAGTTCGCAGGGCGGGAACGAGCAGTACTTC	CASSSQGGNEQYF
TRBD2	once	TRBV20-1	TRBJ2-7	TGCAGTGCTAGTCGCGGACTAGCGGGAGCGCGGGAGCAGTACTTC	CSASRGLAGAREQYF
TRBD2	-	TRBV5-1	TRBJ2-1	TGCGCCAGCAGCCCTGGACTAGCGGGAGTATCCTACAATGAGCAGTTCTTC	CASSPGLAGVSYNEQFF
-	-	TRBV28	TRBJ2-1	TGTGCCAGCAGTTCCCTAAGTGAGCAGTTCTTC	CASSSLSEQFF
TRBD1	-	TRBV5-1	TRBJ1-1	TGCGCCAGCAGCTTGGTGGGGACAGGGAACACTGAAGCTTTCTTT	CASSLVGTGNTEAFF
TRBD1	-	TRBV6-5	TRBJ1-3	TGTGCCAGCAGCCCCACAGGGGGCACTGGAAACACCATATATTTT	CASSPTGGTGNTIYF
-	-	TRBV6-5	TRBJ1-1	TGTGCCAGCAGCGCTATCGGGGGGAACACTGAAGCTTTCTTT	CASSAIGGNTEAFF
TRBD1	few	TRBV7-2	TRBJ1-4	TGTGCCAGCAGAGTACACCAGGGGGATGAAAAACTGTTTTTT	CASRVHQGDEKLFF
-	-	TRBV19	TRBJ2-1	TGTGCCAGTAGTATACAGGTGAGCTCCTACAATGAGCAGTTCTTC	CASSIQVSSYNEQFF
-	-	TRBV28	TRBJ1-4	TGTGCCAGCAGTACCCCGGCCCTGGGAGAAAAACTGTTTTTT	CASSTPALGEKLFF
-	-	TRBV6-5	TRBJ2-5	TGTGCCAGTTCCCTTCGTAAAGAGACCCAGTACTTC	CASSLRKETQYF
-	once	TRBV7-3	TRBJ1-1	TGTGCCAGCAGCTTCGGGGGCTCGGGCACTGAAGCTTTCTTT	CASSFGGSGTEAFF
-	once	TRBV30	TRBJ2-7	TGTGCCTGGAGTGTTGTGGGGGACGAGCAGTACTTC	CAWSVVGDEQYF
TRBD1	-	TRBV24-1	TRBJ2-7	TGTGCCACCAGTGATGGAGGACAGGGGGCGAGGGAGCAGTACTTC	CATSDGGQGAREQYF
-	-	TRBV10-1	TRBJ2-3	TGCGCCAGCGGGGGGTTAATGCGGCCCACCTCCACAGATACGCAGTATTTT	CASGGLMRPTSTDTQYF
-	-	TRBV28	TRBJ2-7	TGTGCCAGCAGCATCAGATCCTACGAGCAGTACTTC	CASSIRSYEQYF
-	-	TRBV6-2/TRBV6-3	TRBJ1-1	TGTGCCAGCAGTTATCAGGGAGGCACTGAAGCTTTCTTT	CASSYQGGTEAFF
TRBD2	once	TRBV19	TRBJ2-3	TGTGCCAGCCACCCCCTAGCGGGGGAGACAGATACGCAGTATTTT	CASHPLAGETDTQYF
TRBD1	-	TRBV25-1	TRBJ1-2	TGTGCCAGCACAACAGGGGGCGGTATCTACACCTTC	CASTTGGGIYTF
TRBD2	-	TRBV12-3/TRBV12-4	TRBJ2-7	TGTGCCAGCAGCCCGGGACTATCTTACGAGCAGTACTTC	CASSPGLSYEQYF
-	-	TRBV7-9	TRBJ1-1	TGTGCCAGCAGCCCGACAGCAATGAACACTGAAGCTTTCTTT	CASSPTAMNTEAFF
TRBD1	-	TRBV19	TRBJ1-1	TGTGCCAGTAGTATAACAGGGGCAGCGAACACTGAAGCTTTCTTT	CASSITGAANTEAFF
TRBD2	few	TRBV6-5	TRBJ2-3	TGTGCCAGCAGCCTTAGCGGGGGGCACACAGATACGCAGTATTTT	CASSLSGGHTDTQYF
-	-	TRBV7-2	TRBJ2-2	TGTGCCAGCAGCTTAGGCCGCGCAGGCGTCAACACCGGGGAGCTGTTTTTT	CASSLGRAGVNTGELFF
-	-	TRBV24-1	TRBJ2-1	TGTGCCACCAGTGATTTGGAGGGCGGGAACTACAATGAGCAGTTCTTC	CATSDLEGGNYNEQFF
TRBD2	-	TRBV4-2	TRBJ2-7	TGTGCCAGCAGCCAAGATCGGACTAGCGGGGGGGCCCTCTACGAGCAGTACTTC	CASSQDRTSGGALYEQYF
-	-	TRBV2	TRBJ2-7	TGTGCCAGCAGTGAAAGTTCAGGCCCCTACTACGAGCAGTACTTC	CASSESSGPYYEQYF
TRBD2	-	TRBV30	TRBJ2-7	TGTGCCTGGAGGAAGGCGGGGGAAAGGGGTTCCTACGAGCAGTACTTC	CAWRKAGERGSYEQYF
-	-	TRBV19	TRBJ2-2	TGTGCCAGTAGTCCGGCAAACAGGGTCCGAACCGGGGAGCTGTTTTTT	CASSPANRVRTGELFF
-	-	TRBV9	TRBJ2-5	TGTGCCAGCGCAGGAGGGACGCCAAGGGAGACCCAGTACTTC	CASAGGTPRETQYF
TRBD1	-	TRBV5-1	TRBJ2-7	TGCGCCAGCAGCTTGGTGTCAGGGGGCTTGATTAGCTCCTACGAGCAGTACTTC	CASSLVSGGLISSYEQYF